Included here is one TCR beta chain sequence, with context. TCRdb's table, derived via immunoSEQ multiplex PCR, lists solely in-frame clones and lacks some. The sample includes around 42,000 clones, around 90% seen only once; the top ten take roughly 5%. The sample belongs to a study of T cell changes during pregnancy in multiple sclerosis. This CDR3 contains 14 residues. CDR1 is SQVTM and CDR2 is ANQGSEA in the germline V gene. Unmatched junction bases numbered 10, after V lost 7 bases and J lost 6 bases. V gene TRBV29-1 combines with J gene TRBJ2-1, with 9 nucleotides matching TRBD1. This sample comprised peripheral blood, obtained in the first trimester of pregnancy. This TCR came from a female donor in good health, enrolled as a control in a pregnancy study. CDR3 nucleotides: TGCAGCGCCCTCCCCGGGACAGGGACCAATGAGCAGTTCTTC. Translation: CSALPGTGTNEQFF.